One and the same sample provided the 11 T cell receptor beta chains below, sequenced in a study of cytomegalovirus exposure and HLA in healthy donors. Assay used: immunoSEQ multiplex PCR; TCRdb lists only in-frame clones, some missing. The repertoire includes 200,000 to 300,000 clones, around nine tenths of them detected once, and 2.6% sits in the top ten. The sample comprised PBMCs. These receptors all stem from a man between 18 and 29 years old in good health and CMV-seronegative.

CDR3 nucleotides: TGTGCCAGCAGCCCCACGAGGTCAGGAAACACCATATATTTT. Translating gives CASSPTRSGNTIYF. The chain employs TRBV11-2 and TRBJ1-3; no firm D call. The ends were cut back, 5 bases at V and 4 bases at J, with 12 bases in the middle. Looked up from germline, CDR1 is SGHAT and CDR2 is FQNNGV. This CDR3 is 14 amino acids long.

The rearrangement links TRBV4-3 to TRBJ2-1; no clear D gene. Germline V gene sequence: CDR1 LGHNA, CDR2 YSLEER. Trimming shortened V by 0 bases and J by 7 bases, and 10 bases separated the two germline ends. This CDR3 is 14 amino acids long. The CDR3 region is CASSQEPVWNEQFF. Here the CDR3 DNA reads TGCGCCAGCAGCCAAGAACCGGTATGGAATGAGCAGTTCTTC.

The chain carries TRBV5-6 and TRBJ2-2, with 7 nucleotides matching TRBD1. The V gene end was trimmed by 5 bases and the J gene end by 6 bases; junction bases not matched to a gene: 4. There are 13 residues in the CDR3. Germline assignment: CDR1 SGHDT and CDR2 YYEEEE. The CDR3 region has the DNA TGTGCCAGCAGGGAGGACAGGTCCGGGGAGCTGTTTTTT. Encoded protein: CASREDRSGELFF.

This chain connects TRBV5-1 to TRBJ1-1; 7 bases map to TRBD1. CDR1 is SGHRS, CDR2 YFSETQ, per germline. This CDR3 comprises 13 residues. Unmatched junction bases numbered 8, after V lost 4 bases and J lost 8 bases. CDR3 sequence: CASSPRQGGEAFF. The CDR3 DNA reads as TGCGCCAGCAGCCCCAGACAGGGAGGAGAAGCTTTCTTT.

The chain recombines TRBV19 with TRBJ1-5; no reliable D call. The CDR3 has 15 residues. Trimming shortened V by 7 bases and J by 4 bases, and 17 bases separated the two germline ends. CDR1 and CDR2 (germline): LNHDA, SQIVND (reference sequence). CDR3 sequence (DNA): TGTGCCAGTACCAGCTCAGGAGGGCGTAATCAGCCCCAGCATTTT. Its protein is CASTSSGGRNQPQHF.

For the CDR3, the DNA is TGCGCCAGCAGCTTGGATTATCCAGCGGGACCCGGGAATGAGCAGTTCTTC. Translating gives CASSLDYPAGPGNEQFF. The chain is built from TRBV5-1 and TRBJ2-1; 7 bases are shared with TRBD2. The CDR3 contains 17 residues. Germline CDR1 is SGHRS and CDR2 is YFSETQ. V gave up 0 bases and J gave up 7 bases; unmatched junction bases: 13.

This chain connects TRBV4-1 to TRBJ1-1; no firm D call. The CDR3 sequence is 12 residues long. CDR1 and CDR2 (germline): MGHRA, YSYEKL. V was cut by 4 bases and J by 5 bases, with 8 bases left in between. The CDR3 sequence: CASSLTGTEAFF. In nucleotides, the CDR3 is TGCGCCAGCAGCCTAACGGGAACTGAAGCTTTCTTT.

The chain uses TRBV5-1 and TRBJ2-7; 9 nucleotides agree with TRBD2. The J segment lost 4 bases and the V segment lost 4 bases, leaving 9 bases of the junction unmatched. This CDR3 spans 15 amino acids. The germline V gene encodes CDR1 SGHRS and CDR2 YFSETQ. The CDR3 DNA sequence: TGCGCCAGCAGCCAGGGGACTAGCTCATCTTACGAGCAGTACTTC. Protein sequence: CASSQGTSSSYEQYF.

V usage is TRBV21-1 and J usage is TRBJ2-2; the table calls TRBD1, which could not be checked here. TRBV21-1 is listed as a pseudogene. The CDR3 length is 17 residues. This CDR3 reads CASSNPAGQGNTGELFF. CDR3 DNA: TGTGCCAGCAGCAATCCTGCGGGACAGGGGAACACCGGGGAGCTGTTTTTT.

The chain uses TRBV7-9 and TRBJ2-5; maybe TRBD1 (5 bases). Germline V lookup: CDR1 SEHNR, CDR2 FQNEAQ (reference sequence). The CDR3 covers 14 residues. V was trimmed by 5 bases and J by 4 bases, leaving 14 bases between them. The CDR3 sequence is CASSPWLGRETQYF. CDR3 DNA sequence: TGTGCCAGCAGCCCCTGGCTGGGGCGAGAGACCCAGTACTTC.

J is TRBJ1-5 and V is TRBV9; TRBD1 might be the D (5 bases). CDR1 SGDLS and CDR2 YYNGEE come from the germline V gene. CDR3 size: 16 residues. Between the trimmed V and J ends, which lost 4 bases and 5 bases, there was a span of 19 bases. In DNA, the CDR3 is TGTGCCAGCAGCCCACCGCGGGGGAGGGGCCATCAGCCCCAGCATTTT. It translates to CASSPPRGRGHQPQHF.